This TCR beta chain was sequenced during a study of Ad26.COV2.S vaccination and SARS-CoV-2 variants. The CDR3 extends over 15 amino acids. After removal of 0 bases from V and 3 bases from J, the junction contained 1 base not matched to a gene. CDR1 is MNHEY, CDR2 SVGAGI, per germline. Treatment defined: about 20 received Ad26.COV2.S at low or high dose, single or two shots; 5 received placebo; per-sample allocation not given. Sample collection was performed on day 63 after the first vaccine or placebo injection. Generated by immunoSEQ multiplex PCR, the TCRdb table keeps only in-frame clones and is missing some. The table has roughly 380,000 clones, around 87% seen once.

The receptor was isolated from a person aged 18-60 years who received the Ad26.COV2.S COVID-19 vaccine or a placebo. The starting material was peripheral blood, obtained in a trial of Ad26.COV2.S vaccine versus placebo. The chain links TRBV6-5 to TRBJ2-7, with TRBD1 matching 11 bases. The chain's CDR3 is CASSYSGTGGYEQYF. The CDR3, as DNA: TGTGCCAGCAGTTACTCCGGGACAGGGGGCTACGAGCAGTACTTC.